The TCR beta chain described here comes from a study of tumor-infiltrating lymphocytes in primary liver carcinoma. Whole-study context: Patients were both men and women, whose ages ran from 30 to 69 years.

Taking about 17-33 mg of unsorted bulk tissue, the authors co-extracted RNA and DNA. Chronic HBV infection affected patients, none of whom had received treatment. Five discrete regions of every tumor underwent sampling. Worth noting for this clonotype: At one end, the junction sequence differs from germline, possibly due to a read error.

With 400 to 550 ng total RNA as template and a constant-region primer, TCR beta cDNA was made. Investigators got TCR beta libraries out of three nested multiplex PCR rounds, done with slightly modified ARM-PCR. A C-beta reverse primer was combined with TRBV1-TRBV30 forward primers in the first two PCR rounds, and each round had roughly 11 cycles. Each CDR3 protein gets one entry after TCRdb re-called the multiplex PCR reads with MiXCR. Of tens of thousands of distinct CDR3 sequences listed, about 82% were seen once; the top ten hold 36%. This CDR3 has 13 residues. CDR1 is SQVTM and CDR2 is ANQGSEA in the germline V gene.

This clonotype originated in a man aged 35-49 years with primary liver carcinoma and hepatitis B virus infection. This chain joins TRBV29-1 and TRBJ2-5; perhaps TRBD1 as D (6 bases). Specimen: liver tumor tissue from sampling region 5. The sample's subset: tumor region T5, tumor centre. Here the CDR3 reads CSELTQGIETQYF. DNA of the CDR3: TGTAGCGAACTCACCCAGGGGATTGAGACCCAGTACTTC.